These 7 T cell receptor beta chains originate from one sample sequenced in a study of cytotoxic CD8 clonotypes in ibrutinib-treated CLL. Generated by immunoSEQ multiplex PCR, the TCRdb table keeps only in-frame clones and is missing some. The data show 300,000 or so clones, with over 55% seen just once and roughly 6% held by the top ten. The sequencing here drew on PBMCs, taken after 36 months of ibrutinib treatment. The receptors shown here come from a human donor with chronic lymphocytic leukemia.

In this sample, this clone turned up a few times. This CDR3 is CASSLGPGQNNEQFF. The CDR3 nucleotides read TGTGCCAGCAGCTTAGGGCCGGGACAGAACAATGAGCAGTTCTTC. This sequence joins TRBV7-3 and TRBJ2-1; 7 bases align to TRBD1. V lost 2 bases, J lost 5 bases, and 6 bases stayed unmatched. The CDR3 sequence is 15 residues long. CDR1 and CDR2 from the germline V gene are SGHTA and FQGTGA. The complete variable domain, with remaining parts taken from reference TRBV7-3 and TRBJ2-1, reads GAGVSQTPSNKVTEKGKYVELRCDPISGHTALYWYRQSLGQGPEFLIYFQGTGAADDSGLPNDRFFAVRPEGSVSTLKIQRTERGDSAVYLCASSLGPGQNNEQFFGPGTRLTVL.

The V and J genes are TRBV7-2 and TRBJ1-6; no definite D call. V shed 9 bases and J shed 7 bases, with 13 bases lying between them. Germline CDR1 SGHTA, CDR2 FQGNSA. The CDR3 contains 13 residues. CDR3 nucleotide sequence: TGTGCCAGTCGAGGAGGGCTAAATTCACCCCTCCACTTT. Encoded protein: CASRGGLNSPLHF. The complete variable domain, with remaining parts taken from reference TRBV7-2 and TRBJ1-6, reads GAGVSQSPSNKVTEKGKDVELRCDPISGHTALYWYRQSLGQGLEFLIYFQGNSAPDKSGLPSDRFSAERTGGSVSTLTIQRTQQEDSAVYLCASRGGLNSPLHFGNGTRLTVT.

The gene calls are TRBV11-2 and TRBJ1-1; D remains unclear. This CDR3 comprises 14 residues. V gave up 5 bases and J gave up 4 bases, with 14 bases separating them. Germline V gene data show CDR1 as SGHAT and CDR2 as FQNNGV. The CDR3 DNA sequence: TGTGCCAGCAGCCAAGAGATGGGGAGCACTGAAGCTTTCTTT. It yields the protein CASSQEMGSTEAFF.

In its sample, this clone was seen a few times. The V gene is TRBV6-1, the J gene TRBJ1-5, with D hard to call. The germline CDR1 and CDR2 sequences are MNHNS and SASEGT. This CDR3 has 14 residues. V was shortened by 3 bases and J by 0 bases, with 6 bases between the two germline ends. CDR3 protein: CASSDGYSNQPQHF. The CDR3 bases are TGTGCCAGCAGTGACGGGTATAGCAATCAGCCCCAGCATTTT.

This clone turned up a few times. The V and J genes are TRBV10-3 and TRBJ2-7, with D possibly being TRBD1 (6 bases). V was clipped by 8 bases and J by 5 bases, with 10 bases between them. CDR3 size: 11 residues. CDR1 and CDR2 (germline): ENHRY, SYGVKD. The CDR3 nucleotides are TGTGCCATCGTTGGGGGCCACGAGCAGTACTTC. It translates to CAIVGGHEQYF.

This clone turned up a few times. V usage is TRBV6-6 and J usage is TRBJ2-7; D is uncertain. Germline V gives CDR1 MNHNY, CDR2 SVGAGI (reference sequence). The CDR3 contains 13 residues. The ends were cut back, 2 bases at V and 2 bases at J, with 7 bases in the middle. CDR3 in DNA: TGTGCCAGCAGTTACCGTCTACCCTACGAGCAGTACTTC. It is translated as CASSYRLPYEQYF.

The CDR3 DNA reads TGTGCCAGCAGCTTAATGACTAGCGCGGACAATGAGCAGTTCTTC. This encodes CASSLMTSADNEQFF. V gene TRBV7-2 combines with J gene TRBJ2-1; TRBD2 aligns across 8 bases. There are 15 residues in the CDR3. Germline CDR1 and CDR2: SGHTA and FQGNSA. V trimming: 2 bases; J trimming: 5 bases; junction bases outside the gene matches: 5.